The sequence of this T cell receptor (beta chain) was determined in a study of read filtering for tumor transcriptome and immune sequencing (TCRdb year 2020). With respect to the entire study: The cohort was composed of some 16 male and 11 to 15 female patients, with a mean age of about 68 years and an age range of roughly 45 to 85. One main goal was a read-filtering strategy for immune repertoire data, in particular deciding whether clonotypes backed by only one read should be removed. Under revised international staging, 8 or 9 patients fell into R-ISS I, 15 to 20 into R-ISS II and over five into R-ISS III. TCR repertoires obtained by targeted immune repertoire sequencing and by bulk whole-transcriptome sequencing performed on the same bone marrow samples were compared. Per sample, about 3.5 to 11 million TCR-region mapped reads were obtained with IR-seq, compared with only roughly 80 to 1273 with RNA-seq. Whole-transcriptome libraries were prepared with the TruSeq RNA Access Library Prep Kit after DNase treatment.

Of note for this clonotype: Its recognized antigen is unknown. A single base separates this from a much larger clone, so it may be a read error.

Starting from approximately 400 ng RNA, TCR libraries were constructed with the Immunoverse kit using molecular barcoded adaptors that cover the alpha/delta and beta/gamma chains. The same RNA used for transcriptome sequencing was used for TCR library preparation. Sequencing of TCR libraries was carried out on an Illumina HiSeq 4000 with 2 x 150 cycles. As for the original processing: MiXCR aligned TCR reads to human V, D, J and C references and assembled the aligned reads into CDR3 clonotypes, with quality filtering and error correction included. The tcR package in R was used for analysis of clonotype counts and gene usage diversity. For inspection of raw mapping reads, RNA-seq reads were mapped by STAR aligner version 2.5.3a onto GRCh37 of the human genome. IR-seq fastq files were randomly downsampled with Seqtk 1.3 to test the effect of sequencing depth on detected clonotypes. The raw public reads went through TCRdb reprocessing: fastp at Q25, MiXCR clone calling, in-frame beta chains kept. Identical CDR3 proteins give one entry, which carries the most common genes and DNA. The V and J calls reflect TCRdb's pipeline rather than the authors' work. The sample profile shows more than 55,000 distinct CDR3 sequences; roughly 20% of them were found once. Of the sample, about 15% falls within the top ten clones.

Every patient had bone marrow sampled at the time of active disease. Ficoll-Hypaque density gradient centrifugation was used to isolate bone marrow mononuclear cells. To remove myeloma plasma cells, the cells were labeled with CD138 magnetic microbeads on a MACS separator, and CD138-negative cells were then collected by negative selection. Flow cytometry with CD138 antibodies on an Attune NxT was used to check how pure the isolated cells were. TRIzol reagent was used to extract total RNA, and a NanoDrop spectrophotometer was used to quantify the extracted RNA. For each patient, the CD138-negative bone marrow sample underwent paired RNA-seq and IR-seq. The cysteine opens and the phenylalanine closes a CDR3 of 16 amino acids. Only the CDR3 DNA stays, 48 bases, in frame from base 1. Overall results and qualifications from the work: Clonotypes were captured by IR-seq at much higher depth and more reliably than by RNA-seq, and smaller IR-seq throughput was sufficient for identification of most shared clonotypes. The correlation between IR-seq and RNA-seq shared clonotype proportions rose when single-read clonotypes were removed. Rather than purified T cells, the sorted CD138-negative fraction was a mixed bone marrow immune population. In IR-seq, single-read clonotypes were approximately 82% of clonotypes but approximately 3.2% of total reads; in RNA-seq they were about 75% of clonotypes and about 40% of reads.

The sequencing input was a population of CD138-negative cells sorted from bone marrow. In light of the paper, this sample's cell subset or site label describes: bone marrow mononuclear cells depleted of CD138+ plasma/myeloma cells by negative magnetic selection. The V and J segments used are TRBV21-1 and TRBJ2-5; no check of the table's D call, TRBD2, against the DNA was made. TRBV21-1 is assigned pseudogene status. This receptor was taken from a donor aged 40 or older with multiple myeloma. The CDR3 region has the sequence CASSKVRGGKHETQYF. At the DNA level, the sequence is TGTGCCAGCAGCAAAGTCCGGGGAGGGAAACACGAGACCCAGTACTTC.